The T cell receptor (beta chain) under discussion was sequenced for a study of cytomegalovirus exposure and HLA in healthy donors. Study results and caveats: Rare sequences made up most TCRs, while some public TCRs were found in many donors. Likely technical artifact: a cluster of highly shared sequence variants.

Remarks on this clone: Its antigen is currently unknown.

PCR amplification relied on 60 Vbeta primers (plus 13 Jbeta primers). TCRdb's table, derived via immunoSEQ multiplex PCR, lists solely in-frame clones and lacks some. The table includes around 90,000 clones, 64% detected once. Germline CDR1 LGHNA, CDR2 YSLEER. V trimming: 0 bases; J trimming: 4 bases; junction bases outside the gene matches: 2. CDR3 length equals 14 residues. The receptor comes from a human donor in good health. Material for sequencing was PBMCs. The chain recombines TRBV4-3 with TRBJ2-7; 8 nucleotides match TRBD1. CDR3 residues: CASSQDNRGYEQYF. In nucleotides, the CDR3 is TGCGCCAGCAGCCAAGACAACAGGGGGTACGAGCAGTACTTC.